Presented here are 27 T cell receptor beta chains from one specimen sequenced in a study of T-cell memory formation after mild COVID-19. In TCRdb, the 5' RACE reads were re-called with MiXCR into one record per CDR3 protein. The sample lists some 210,000 distinct CDR3 sequences; under 12% were seen once. Sequencing used PBMCs or a T cell subset sorted from them (not recorded which). These TCRs come from a man between 18 and 29 years old who had mild COVID-19 (a few samples of this study predate the infection). Cell type and time point are not known.

In this sample, this clonotype turned up a few times. V gene TRBV5-1 combines with J gene TRBJ2-5; 12 bases fit TRBD1. Germline-derived CDR1 and CDR2 are SGHRS and YFSETQ. V was pared by 4 bases and J by 5 bases, with 9 bases of the junction left unmatched. This CDR3 has 16 amino acids. The CDR3 DNA follows: TGCGCCAGCAGCAAGCTCGGGACAGGGGGCCTGGAGACCCAGTACTTC. Its translation is CASSKLGTGGLETQYF. Full variable domain (outside the CDR3, taken from reference TRBV5-1 and TRBJ2-5): KAGVTQTPRYLIKTRGQQVTLSCSPISGHRSVSWYQQTPGQGLQFLFEYFSETQRNKGNFPGRFSGRQFSNSRSEMNVSTLELGDSALYLCASSKLGTGGLETQYFGPGTRLLVL.

This clonotype was detected many times. V gene TRBV7-2 combines with J gene TRBJ2-2; D is unresolved. V lost 2 bases and J lost 8, with 6 bases in between. Looked up from germline, CDR1 is SGHTA and CDR2 is FQGNSA. The CDR3 length is 12 residues. The CDR3: CASSLTMGELFF. The CDR3 DNA reads TGTGCCAGCAGCTTAACGATGGGGGAGCTGTTTTTT.

The chain recombines TRBV11-2 with TRBJ2-7, with D possibly being TRBD1 or TRBD2 (5 bases each). V gave up 5 bases and J gave up 4 bases, with 12 bases separating them. The germline CDR1 and CDR2 sequences are SGHAT and FQNNGV. CDR3 length: 13 residues. For the CDR3, the DNA is TGTGCCAGCAGCCCTAGAGGGGCATACGAGCAGTACGTC. Translation gives CASSPRGAYEQYV.

V gene TRBV20-1 combines with J gene TRBJ2-1; D may match TRBD1 or TRBD2 (5 bases each). CDR1 DFQATT and CDR2 SNEGSKA come from the germline V gene (reference sequence). Between the trimmed V and J ends, which lost 5 bases and 4 bases, there was a span of 15 bases. This CDR3 region has 14 residues. The CDR3 region is CSAGSGPPYNEQFF. The CDR3 bases are TGCAGTGCTGGTTCGGGACCACCTTACAATGAGCAGTTCTTC.

A few counts support this clonotype. V gene TRBV12-3 or TRBV12-4 combines with J gene TRBJ1-1; D is ambiguous. V was clipped by 3 bases and J by 1 base, with 15 bases between them. CDR3 length equals 16 residues. This CDR3 reads CASSLGFALGNTEAFF. The CDR3 region has the DNA TGTGCCAGCAGTTTGGGCTTTGCCCTAGGGAACACTGAAGCTTTCTTT.

This clonotype occurred a few times. The chain joins TRBV30 to TRBJ1-1; 8 bases agree with TRBD1. The germline V gene has CDR1 GTSNPN and CDR2 SVGIG (reference sequence). The junction had 1 base not matched to a gene; V was cut back by 0 bases and J by 4 bases. The CDR3 is made up of 13 amino acids. Here the CDR3 reads CAWSVQGATEAFF. The CDR3 bases are TGTGCCTGGAGTGTGCAGGGGGCCACTGAAGCTTTCTTT.

V gene TRBV7-2 combines with J gene TRBJ2-7, with D maybe TRBD1 (5 bases). Germline V gene sequence: CDR1 SGHTA, CDR2 FQGNSA. The CDR3 sequence is 15 residues long. V shed 5 bases and J shed 2 bases, with 16 bases lying between them. The CDR3 DNA sequence: TGTGCCAGCAGCCTAACAGGCCTGGGGCCCTACGAGCAGTACTTC. It translates to CASSLTGLGPYEQYF.

This clonotype occurred a few times. This chain uses TRBV2 with TRBJ1-5; TRBD1 is a possible D gene (6 bases). This CDR3 has 16 amino acids. Trimming pared 3 bases from V and 5 bases from J, leaving 17 bases between. Germline V gene sequence: CDR1 SNHLY, CDR2 FYNNEI. The CDR3 region has the DNA TGTGCCAGCAGTGATCCCGGACAGCGTCACCATCAGCCCCAGCATTTT. This encodes CASSDPGQRHHQPQHF.

The sample holds a few counts of this clonotype. The rearrangement uses TRBV5-1 and TRBJ1-2; D unresolved. CDR3 length: 13 residues. V shed 0 bases and J shed 10 bases, with 13 bases lying between them. The V gene's germline CDR1 is SGHRS and CDR2 YFSETQ. CDR3: CASSLVADRNYTF. In DNA form, the CDR3 reads TGCGCCAGCAGCTTGGTCGCGGATAGGAACTACACCTTC.

This clonotype was found many times. V is TRBV21-1 and J is TRBJ2-5. TRBV21-1 represents a pseudogene. CDR3 length equals 9 residues. The CDR3 bases are TGTGCCAGAGGGGAGACCCAGTACTTC. Encoded protein: CARGETQYF.

Written as DNA, the CDR3 is TGTGCCAGCGGCCGGGGTCCGTCCTACGAGCAGTACTTC. It translates to CASGRGPSYEQYF. V usage is TRBV9 and J usage is TRBJ2-7, with a weak D call TRBD2 (5 bases). The length of the CDR3 is 13 residues. V shed 7 bases and J shed 1 base, with 12 bases lying between them. Germline loops: CDR1 SGDLS, CDR2 YYNGEE.

This clonotype turned up a few times. The CDR3: CASTRSWGAGETQYF. The CDR3 DNA reads as TGTGCCAGCACCAGATCCTGGGGGGCTGGAGAGACCCAGTACTTC. V gene TRBV6-5 combines with J gene TRBJ2-5; either TRBD1 or TRBD2 may fit D (6 bases each). The germline V gene has CDR1 MNHEY and CDR2 SVGAGI. V gave up 7 bases and J gave up 4 bases, with 19 bases separating them. The CDR3 has 15 amino acids.

In DNA form, the CDR3 reads TGTGCCAGCAGCTTAGCGACTAGCGGGGGGCCAGTACAAGAGACCCAGTACTTC. Amino acid sequence: CASSLATSGGPVQETQYF. This chain links TRBV7-2 with TRBJ2-5, with 13 bases aligning to TRBD2. From germline, CDR1 is SGHTA and CDR2 FQGNSA. The CDR3 is 18 amino acids. Trimming at V came to 0 bases and at J to 2 bases, leaving 6 bases not matched to a gene.

The V call is TRBV15, the J call TRBJ2-4; D might be TRBD1 or TRBD2, each matching 5 bases. The CDR3 totals 15 residues. Germline CDR1 reads LNHNV; CDR2 reads YYDKDF (reference sequence). V dropped 5 bases and J dropped 4 bases, with 15 bases sitting between them. The chain's CDR3 is CATSLVGTLKNIQYF. The CDR3 nucleotides read TGTGCCACCAGCTTAGTCGGGACGTTAAAAAACATTCAGTACTTC.

There are a few counts of this clonotype. The chain carries TRBV6-1 and TRBJ2-7; D not certain. CDR1 and CDR2 (germline): MNHNS, SASEGT. Between the trimmed V and J ends, which lost 4 bases and 0 bases, there was a span of 13 bases. CDR3 size: 15 residues. CDR3 in amino acids: CASSVERLASYEQYV. As DNA, the CDR3 is TGTGCCAGCAGTGTCGAGCGACTTGCCTCCTACGAGCAGTACGTC.

This clonotype was counted many times. The chain is built from TRBV12-3 or TRBV12-4 and TRBJ2-7; possibly TRBD2 for D (6 bases). CDR3 size: 14 residues. V lost 9 bases and J lost 1, with 16 bases in between. CDR3 protein: CASWAGPRSYEQYF. CDR3 bases: TGTGCCAGTTGGGCGGGACCGAGATCCTACGAGCAGTACTTC.

This clonotype occurred many times. The chain joins TRBV7-9 to TRBJ1-4, with unresolved D. The CDR3 extends over 14 amino acids. Looked up from germline, CDR1 is SEHNR and CDR2 is FQNEAQ (reference sequence). Trimming took 1 base from V and 3 from J, leaving 6 bases between them. CDR3 sequence (DNA): TGTGCCAGCAGCTTAGGAGGCGCTAATGAAAAACTGTTTTTT. This gives the protein CASSLGGANEKLFF.

This clonotype was recorded a few times. This chain links TRBV6-5 with TRBJ1-2, with D hard to call. V lost 6 bases and J 8 bases, leaving 13 bases between the germline ends. Germline CDR1 MNHEY, CDR2 SVGAGI. CDR3 length: 12 residues. CDR3 DNA sequence: TGTGCCAGCAGGGGTCCATCTTGGGGCTACACCTTC. It codes for CASRGPSWGYTF.

The chain carries TRBV28 and TRBJ2-1, with 9 bases identical to TRBD2. Germline CDR1 reads MDHEN; CDR2 reads SYDVKM. Trimming took 1 base from V and 8 from J; bases not matched to a gene: 9. This CDR3 spans 16 amino acids. In DNA, the CDR3 is TGTGCCAGCAGTTTATTCCCTAGCGGGGTTATCGATGAGCAGTTCTTC. Its translation is CASSLFPSGVIDEQFF.

In this sample, this clonotype turned up a few times. The rearrangement joins TRBV4-1 to TRBJ2-3; 10 bases agree with TRBD2. V lost 4 bases to trimming and J lost 3 bases; unmatched junction nucleotides: 4. The germline CDR1 and CDR2 sequences are MGHRA and YSYEKL. The CDR3 has 15 amino acids. As DNA, the CDR3 is TGCGCCAGCAGCCTCAGACTAGCGGGTACAGATACGCAGTATTTT. Translation gives CASSLRLAGTDTQYF.

In this sample, this clonotype turned up many times. This chain links TRBV27 with TRBJ2-4; 13 positions agree with TRBD2. The CDR3 is 19 residues long. The V segment lost 2 bases and the J segment 6 bases; nucleotides outside the gene matches: 13. Germline assignment: CDR1 MNHEY and CDR2 SMNVEV (reference sequence). CDR3 sequence: CASSLPGGPTSGGLNIQYF. CDR3 nucleotides: TGTGCCAGCAGTTTACCCGGCGGACCGACTAGCGGGGGGCTAAACATTCAGTACTTC.

The genes are TRBV12-3 or TRBV12-4 and TRBJ1-2, with a possible D match to TRBD1 (6 bases). The CDR3 runs 15 residues. Trimming took 2 bases from V and 4 from J, leaving 14 bases between them. The CDR3 sequence is CASSLSGRGIYGYTF. CDR3 bases: TGTGCCAGCAGTTTATCCGGCAGGGGCATCTATGGCTACACCTTC.

The count of this clonotype is one. CDR3: CASSLGQVRNSPLHF. CDR3 sequence (DNA): TGTGCCAGCAGCTTGGGGCAGGTCAGGAATTCACCCCTCCACTTT. This chain links TRBV5-5 with TRBJ1-6; D unclear. The V gene's germline CDR1 is SGHKS and CDR2 YYEKEE (reference sequence). This CDR3 spans 15 amino acids. The V and J ends lost 0 bases and 7 bases respectively, with 11 bases between them.

This chain uses TRBV3-1 with TRBJ1-1; the D is unclear. V was cut by 1 base and J by 8 bases, with 14 bases left in between. CDR1 LGHDT and CDR2 YNNKEL come from the germline V gene (reference sequence). The CDR3 is 14 residues long. The CDR3: CASSQGSGAREAFF. In nucleotides, the CDR3 is TGTGCCAGCAGCCAAGGATCGGGCGCCCGGGAAGCTTTCTTT.

This clonotype turned up a few times. The chain recombines TRBV20-1 with TRBJ1-1; 7 nucleotides agree with TRBD1. J gave up 8 bases and V 0 bases, and 12 bases lay outside the gene matches. Germline CDR1 is DFQATT and CDR2 is SNEGSKA (reference sequence). This CDR3 has 15 residues. The CDR3 loop is CSARDHRGVGTEAFF. CDR3 sequence (DNA): TGCAGTGCTAGAGATCACAGGGGAGTGGGGACCGAAGCTTTCTTT.

This clonotype was counted between two and nine times. The chain has TRBV6-1 and TRBJ2-7; D perhaps matches TRBD2 (6 bases). Per the germline V gene, CDR1 is MNHNS and CDR2 is SASEGT. V was shortened by 7 bases and J by 5 bases, with 18 bases between the two germline ends. This CDR3 has 14 residues. This chain's CDR3 is CASMRQGGTHEQYV. In DNA form, the CDR3 reads TGTGCCAGCATGAGGCAGGGAGGTACCCACGAGCAGTACGTC.

In this sample, this clonotype turned up a few times. This chain joins TRBV7-2 and TRBJ2-7, with TRBD1 matching over 8 bases. Germline CDR1 and CDR2: SGHTA and FQGNSA. Germline trimming cut 7 bases from V and 4 bases from J; bases unmatched to any gene: 9. CDR3 length: 14 amino acids. This CDR3 reads CASTSRQGPYEQYF. As DNA, the CDR3 is TGTGCCAGCACCTCCCGACAGGGGCCGTACGAGCAGTACTTC.